Below, 20 T cell receptor beta chains from the same sample are listed, as sequenced in a study of radiation and T cells in renal cell carcinoma. Profiled with immunoSEQ multiplex PCR; TCRdb holds only in-frame clones, not every one. The top ten hold about 6.4% of the sample, which has roughly 61,000 clones, roughly 80% seen once. Documented time point: blood 4 weeks post-SBRT, at nephrectomy. The treatment denotes: 15 Gy SBRT to primary tumor, nephrectomy 4 weeks later. The material sequenced was blood, taken from a patient whose treatment included radiotherapy and nephrectomy. These receptors all stem from a man aged 55 to 70 with renal cell carcinoma.

This chain connects TRBV14 to TRBJ1-2; D is undetermined. With 1 base removed from V and 5 bases from J, the gap between germline ends came to 14 bases. The CDR3 is 15 residues long. CDR1 is SGHDN and CDR2 is FVKESK in the germline V gene. The CDR3 loop reads CASSQGLRKAYGYTF. DNA of the CDR3: TGTGCCAGCAGCCAAGGTTTGAGGAAGGCGTATGGCTACACCTTC. The complete variable domain, with remaining parts taken from reference TRBV14 and TRBJ1-2, reads EAGVTQFPSHSVIEKGQTVTLRCDPISGHDNLYWYRRVMGKEIKFLLHFVKESKQDESGMPNNRFLAERTGGTYSTLKVQPAELEDSGVYFCASSQGLRKAYGYTFGSGTRLTVV.

This chain joins TRBV9 and TRBJ2-1, with 8 bases that match TRBD2. J was trimmed by 9 bases and V by 2 bases; bases with no gene match: 10. This CDR3 is 15 amino acids long. Germline values: CDR1 SGDLS, CDR2 YYNGEE. The CDR3 protein is CASSVSAGVGFEQFF. The DNA of the CDR3 is TGTGCCAGCAGCGTCTCAGCGGGAGTTGGTTTTGAGCAGTTCTTC.

The CDR3: CASSAENHSNQPQHF. The CDR3 region has the DNA TGTGCCAGCAGTGCCGAGAACCATAGCAATCAGCCCCAGCATTTT. The chain is built from TRBV6-1 and TRBJ1-5; no clear D gene. The CDR3 loop spans 15 amino acids. Germline loops: CDR1 MNHNS, CDR2 SASEGT. V was pared by 4 bases and J by 0 bases, with 10 bases between.

The rearrangement uses TRBV5-4 and TRBJ1-1, with D perhaps TRBD1 (5 bases). Per the germline V gene, CDR1 is SGHNT and CDR2 is YYREEE (reference sequence). V was cut by 7 bases and J by 5 bases, with 12 bases left in between. This CDR3 comprises 12 residues. The CDR3 loop is CASGRGGTEAFF. Here the CDR3 DNA reads TGTGCCAGCGGTCGGGGGGGGACTGAAGCTTTCTTT.

The chain recombines TRBV7-8 with TRBJ2-1; D not resolved. CDR3 size: 11 residues. Germline CDR1 is SGHVS and CDR2 is FQNEAQ. With 3 bases removed from V and 11 bases from J, the gap between germline ends came to 8 bases. The chain's CDR3 is CASSFGSQQFF. In DNA, the CDR3 is TGTGCCAGCAGCTTTGGGTCTCAGCAGTTCTTC. The complete variable domain, with remaining parts taken from reference TRBV7-8 and TRBJ2-1, reads GAGVSQSPRYKVAKRGQDVALRCDPISGHVSLFWYQQALGQGPEFLTYFQNEAQLDKSGLPSDRFFAERPEGSVSTLKIQRTQQEDSAVYLCASSFGSQQFFGPGTRLTVL.

V and J are TRBV5-6 and TRBJ2-5; 8 bases fit TRBD2. The germline gives CDR1 SGHDT, CDR2 YYEEEE. Trimming cost V 1 base and J 4 bases; bases outside gene matches: 6. The CDR3 is 15 residues long. CDR3 nucleotide sequence: TGTGCCAGCAGCTTGTCGGGGGCGGGAGGAGAGACCCAGTACTTC. Translating it yields CASSLSGAGGETQYF.

The chain is built from TRBV6-5 and TRBJ2-5; 8 bases align to TRBD2. This CDR3 comprises 15 residues. Germline assignment: CDR1 MNHEY and CDR2 SVGAGI. Losses at the gene ends were 3 bases for V and 2 bases for J; bases not matched to a gene: 5. Written as DNA, the CDR3 is TGTGCCAGCAGTTATCGAGCGGGGGTTCAAGAGACCCAGTACTTC. As protein: CASSYRAGVQETQYF.

This clone was observed once. The chain recombines TRBV7-9 with TRBJ1-2; D gene unclear. Trimming pared 5 bases from V and 7 bases from J, leaving 11 bases between. Germline lookup yields CDR1 SEHNR and CDR2 FQNEAQ (reference sequence). The CDR3 covers 12 residues. The DNA of the CDR3 is TGTGCCAGCAGCGAAGCCCGTTTTGGCTACACCTTC. This gives the protein CASSEARFGYTF. The full variable domain, in which reference TRBV7-9 and TRBJ1-2 provide the parts outside the CDR3, is DTGVSQNPRHKITKRGQNVTFRCDPISEHNRLYWYRQTLGQGPEFLTYFQNEAQLEKSRLLSDRFSAERPKGSFSTLEIQRTEQGDSAMYLCASSEARFGYTFGSGTRLTVV.

There are a few counts of this clone. The chain combines TRBV6-5 with TRBJ2-2, with D maybe TRBD2 (6 bases). In germline, CDR1 is MNHEY, CDR2 SVGAGI. The germline V and J ends were trimmed by 4 bases and 7 bases, with 13 bases remaining between them. CDR3 size: 14 residues. The CDR3: CASSSGLSNGELFF. CDR3 bases: TGTGCCAGCAGTTCGGGACTTTCCAACGGGGAGCTGTTTTTT.

This clone was seen a handful of times. The rearrangement uses TRBV30 and TRBJ1-5; D might be TRBD1 (6 bases). The CDR3 has 13 residues. The V end lost 6 bases, the J end lost 7 bases, and 16 bases lay between the germline ends. The germline gives CDR1 GTSNPN, CDR2 SVGIG (reference sequence). The CDR3: CACFTGYDQPQHF. The CDR3, as DNA: TGTGCCTGTTTTACAGGGTATGACCAGCCCCAGCATTTT.

The rearrangement links TRBV5-8 to TRBJ1-4; unclear D gene. V gave up 4 bases and J gave up 6 bases, with 4 bases separating them. Germline V lookup: CDR1 SGHTS, CDR2 YDEGEE. This CDR3 is 11 amino acids long. As DNA, the CDR3 is TGTGCCAGCAGCCCTGATGAAAAACTGTTTTTT. Translation gives CASSPDEKLFF.

This CDR3 reads CASSLRGSTDTQYF. The CDR3 DNA follows: TGTGCCAGCAGCTTAAGGGGGAGCACAGATACGCAGTATTTT. The chain joins TRBV7-6 to TRBJ2-3; the D gene is possibly TRBD1 (6 bases). The CDR3 spans 14 residues. CDR1 and CDR2 (germline): SGHVS, FNYEAQ. V shed 2 bases and J shed 0 bases, with 6 bases lying between them.

The V call is TRBV6-6, the J call TRBJ1-4; 8 bases match TRBD1. Germline assignment: CDR1 MNHNY and CDR2 SVGAGI (reference sequence). The CDR3 totals 15 residues. V lost 4 bases and J lost 4; bases outside the gene matches: 5. The CDR3 sequence is CASSLGQANNEKLFF. Written as DNA, the CDR3 is TGTGCCAGCAGTTTGGGACAGGCCAATAATGAAAAACTGTTTTTT.

The chain joins TRBV9 to TRBJ2-1; 7 positions match TRBD1. V lost 0 bases, J lost 6 bases, and 6 bases stayed unmatched. The CDR3 length is 15 residues. Per the germline V gene, CDR1 is SGDLS and CDR2 is YYNGEE. CDR3 coding DNA: TGTGCCAGCAGCGTAGTACAGGGGTTTGGCAATGAGCAGTTCTTC. As protein: CASSVVQGFGNEQFF. The full variable domain, rest sourced from reference TRBV9 and TRBJ2-1, is DSGVTQTPKHLITATGQRVTLRCSPRSGDLSVYWYQQSLDQGLQFLIQYYNGEERAKGNILERFSAQQFPDLHSELNLSSLELGDSALYFCASSVVQGFGNEQFFGPGTRLTVL.

This CDR3 is CASSPSGGNTEAFF. CDR3 bases: TGTGCCAGCAGTCCCAGCGGGGGGAACACTGAAGCTTTCTTT. The chain joins TRBV6-1 to TRBJ1-1; tentatively, D is TRBD1 (5 bases). The germline V gene has CDR1 MNHNS and CDR2 SASEGT. The length of the CDR3 is 14 residues. Deletions cut 5 bases from V and 1 base from J, with 11 bases between.

With respect to this clone: A read error is possible here, since a much larger clone lies one base away. The chain combines TRBV19 with TRBJ1-1; D remains ambiguous. The CDR3 has 14 residues. Germline V CDR1 and CDR2: LNHDA, SQIVND (reference sequence). In DNA, the CDR3 is TGTACCAGTAGGCACGGCAGTCTGAACACTGAAGCTTTCTTT. Encoded protein: CTSRHGSLNTEAFF.

The J gene is TRBJ2-7, the V gene TRBV5-1; D is undetermined. This CDR3 spans 13 amino acids. V dropped 0 bases and J dropped 4 bases, with 8 bases sitting between them. Germline V gene lookup returns CDR1 SGHRS and CDR2 YFSETQ. The CDR3 region is CASSLVRSYEQYF. Written as DNA, the CDR3 is TGCGCCAGCAGCTTGGTCAGGTCATACGAGCAGTACTTC.

The rearrangement uses TRBV4-3 and TRBJ2-4; D is uncertain. The CDR3 extends over 12 amino acids. Germline V gene lookup returns CDR1 LGHNA and CDR2 YSLEER. Between the trimmed V and J ends, which lost 0 bases and 10 bases, there was a span of 7 bases. This CDR3 reads CASSQDRRIQYF. CDR3 nucleotides: TGCGCCAGCAGCCAAGATCGTAGGATTCAGTACTTC.

J is TRBJ2-7 and V is TRBV6-1; 13 nucleotides agree with TRBD2. The CDR3 is 15 amino acids. The trim removed 0 bases at V and 12 bases at J, leaving 8 bases unmatched. The V gene's germline CDR1 is MNHNS and CDR2 SASEGT. The CDR3 nucleotides are TGTGCCAGCAGTGAAGCGCCGGGGACTAGCGGGACACTGTACGTC. This encodes CASSEAPGTSGTLYV.

This chain uses TRBV6-4 with TRBJ2-2; D is possibly TRBD1 (6 bases). This CDR3 has 16 amino acids. V lost 8 bases and J lost 0, with 16 bases in between. In germline, CDR1 is MRHNA, CDR2 SNTAGT. CDR3 nucleotides: TGTGCCAGCTCCCCTAGGACAGAACCGAACACCGGGGAGCTGTTTTTT. This translates into CASSPRTEPNTGELFF.